The entry below gives a single T cell receptor (beta chain) sequence along with its context. Its antigen is not identified. The sample belongs to a study of T cell responses to AZD1222 COVID-19 vaccine. In germline, CDR1 is SNHLY, CDR2 FYNNEI. The V gene lost 6 bases and the J gene lost 0 bases, with 18 bases spanning the gap. The CDR3 runs 17 residues. The study, taken as a whole, reports: Repertoire collection took place solely once the T cell response had peaked. Clonal diversity may have been underestimated in mostly white British donors. Mapped onto spike, vaccine-associated CD4 TCRs spanned it and were dominant at 160-218 and 743-854. Baseline antibody screening turned up just a handful of seropositive AZD1222 recipients.

Data came from immunoSEQ multiplex PCR; TCRdb stores just in-frame clones and leaves some out. The data contain some 180,000 clones, roughly 92% of them singletons. The rearrangement links TRBV2 to TRBJ1-5; D may be TRBD1 (5 bases). The receptor was derived from an adult who received the MenACWY meningococcal vaccine as a control. Material: peripheral blood, obtained 28 days after the second dose of the MenACWY control vaccine. The CDR3: CASSRSPRALSNQPQHF. The CDR3 coding sequence is TGTGCCAGCAGCCGATCGCCCAGGGCCCTTAGCAATCAGCCCCAGCATTTT.